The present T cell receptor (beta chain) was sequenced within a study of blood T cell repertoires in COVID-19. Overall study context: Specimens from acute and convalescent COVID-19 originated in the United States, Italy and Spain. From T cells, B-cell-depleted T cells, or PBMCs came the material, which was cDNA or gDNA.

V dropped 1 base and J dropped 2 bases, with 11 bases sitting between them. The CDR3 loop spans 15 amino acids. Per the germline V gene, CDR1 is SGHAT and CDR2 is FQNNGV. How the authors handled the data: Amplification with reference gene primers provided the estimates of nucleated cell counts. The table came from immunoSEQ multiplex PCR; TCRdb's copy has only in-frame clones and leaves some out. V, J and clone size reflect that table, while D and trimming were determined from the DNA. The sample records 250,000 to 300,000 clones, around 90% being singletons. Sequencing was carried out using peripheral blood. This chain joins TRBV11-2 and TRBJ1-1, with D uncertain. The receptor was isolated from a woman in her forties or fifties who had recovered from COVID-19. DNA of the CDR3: TGTGCCAGCAGCTTAGTTATAGCGGGAAACACTGAAGCTTTCTTT. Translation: CASSLVIAGNTEAFF.